This TCR beta chain appears in the sequencing data of a study of OX40 agonist ivuxolimab in advanced cancers. Turning to the study itself: Patients received ivuxolimab, an agonistic anti-OX40 (CD134) antibody. Patients were about 83% male with ages roughly 20 to 90, mean about 60.

Clones were sequenced by immunoSEQ multiplex PCR, and TCRdb holds only the in-frame ones, with some missing. In the table there are 50,000 to 70,000 clones, roughly 92% of which are singletons. This TCR was sampled from an adult with an advanced solid tumor such as melanoma, head and neck, liver or kidney cancer. Specimen: CD4+ or CD8+ T cells sorted from blood, collected in a trial of the OX40 agonist ivuxolimab.

CDR3 bases: TGTGCCAGCAGTTACGGTGGGGGGGCGGATCAGCCCCAGCATTTT. Amino acids: CASSYGGGADQPQHF. The rearrangement links TRBV6-5 to TRBJ1-5, with a weak D call TRBD1 (6 bases). V dropped 2 bases and J dropped 5 bases, with 13 bases sitting between them. Germline CDR1 reads MNHEY; CDR2 reads SVGAGI. This CDR3 contains 15 residues.